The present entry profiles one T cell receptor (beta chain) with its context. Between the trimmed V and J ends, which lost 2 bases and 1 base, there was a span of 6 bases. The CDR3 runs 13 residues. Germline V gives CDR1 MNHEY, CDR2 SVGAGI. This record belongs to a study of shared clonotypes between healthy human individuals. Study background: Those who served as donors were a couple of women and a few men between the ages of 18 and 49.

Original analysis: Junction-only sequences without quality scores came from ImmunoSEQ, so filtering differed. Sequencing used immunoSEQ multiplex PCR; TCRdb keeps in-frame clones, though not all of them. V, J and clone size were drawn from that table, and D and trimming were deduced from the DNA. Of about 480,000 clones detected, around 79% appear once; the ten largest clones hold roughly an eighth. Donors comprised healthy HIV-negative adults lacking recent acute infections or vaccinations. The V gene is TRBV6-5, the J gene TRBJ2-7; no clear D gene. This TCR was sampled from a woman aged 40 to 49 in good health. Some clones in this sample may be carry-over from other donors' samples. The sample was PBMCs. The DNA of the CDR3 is TGTGCCAGCAGTTACAGGGAATCCTACGAGCAGTACTTC. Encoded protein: CASSYRESYEQYF.